Below, one TCR beta chain is given with its context. Described time point: pre-treatment sample, taken before nivolumab and TIL therapy. Stage 4 NSCLC adults joined between October 2017 and January 2020. The sample belongs to a study of TIL therapy for anti-PD-1-resistant metastatic lung cancer. On the study more broadly: Tumor harvest preceded PD-1/PD-L1 blockade, followed by nivolumab treatment.

CDR1 and CDR2 (germline): SGHAT, FQNNGV. Trimming pared 0 bases from V and 6 bases from J, leaving 8 bases between. CDR3 size: 13 residues. Sequencing used immunoSEQ v3. Each library reached roughly 2 million read pairs, or about 5-6.5 million at deep level. The method was immunoSEQ multiplex PCR; TCRdb's version includes in-frame clones alone and lacks a portion of them. The sample includes about 17,000 clones, almost 80% of them seen just once. V usage is TRBV11-2 and J usage is TRBJ1-1; unclear D gene. The clonotype was recovered from a person aged 25-85 years with non-small cell lung cancer. This material consisted of blood, taken at baseline. The CDR3 region is CASSLESGSEAFF. In DNA, the CDR3 is TGTGCCAGCAGCTTAGAATCCGGGTCTGAAGCTTTCTTT.